This record concerns one T cell receptor (beta chain) sequence. This sample stems from a study of blood T cell repertoires in COVID-19. The CDR3 has 13 amino acids. Germline lookup yields CDR1 MNHEY and CDR2 SVGAGI. V lost 6 bases and J lost 5, with 11 bases in between. Clones were read by immunoSEQ multiplex PCR, and TCRdb kept only the in-frame ones, dropping some. This sample has roughly 120,000 clones, with roughly 80% found just once. The source is a human donor in a cohort sampled during active COVID-19. The J gene is TRBJ1-5, the V gene TRBV6-5; D is uncertain. The specimen sequenced was peripheral blood. The CDR3 sequence is CASRRYGDQPQHF. In nucleotides, the CDR3 is TGTGCCAGCAGGAGGTACGGGGATCAGCCCCAGCATTTT.